This TCR beta chain comes out of a study of response to subunit inactivated influenza vaccine. Notes on the study in general: The authors offered the suggestion that each seasonal influenza vaccination recruits few new T cells.

Only a few counts were recorded for this clonotype. The antigen is not known. Trimming removed 6 bases from V and 4 bases from J, with 15 bases in between. The CDR3 is 14 residues long. Germline V lookup: CDR1 LNHDA, CDR2 SQIVND (reference sequence). From the RT-PCR reads, TCRdb called clonotypes with MiXCR, one entry per CDR3 protein. The sample includes roughly 150,000 distinct CDR3 sequences, approximately 10% of them seen just once. This chain links TRBV19 with TRBJ1-2; tentative D call: TRBD1 (6 bases). The source was non-naive T cells sorted from PBMCs, collected around seven weeks after vaccination. This receptor was obtained from a man aged 45-60 years who received an inactivated influenza vaccine. The CDR3 nucleotides read TGTGCCAGTAGACGGACAGATGGGGCCTATGGCTACACCTTC. Translating it yields CASRRTDGAYGYTF.